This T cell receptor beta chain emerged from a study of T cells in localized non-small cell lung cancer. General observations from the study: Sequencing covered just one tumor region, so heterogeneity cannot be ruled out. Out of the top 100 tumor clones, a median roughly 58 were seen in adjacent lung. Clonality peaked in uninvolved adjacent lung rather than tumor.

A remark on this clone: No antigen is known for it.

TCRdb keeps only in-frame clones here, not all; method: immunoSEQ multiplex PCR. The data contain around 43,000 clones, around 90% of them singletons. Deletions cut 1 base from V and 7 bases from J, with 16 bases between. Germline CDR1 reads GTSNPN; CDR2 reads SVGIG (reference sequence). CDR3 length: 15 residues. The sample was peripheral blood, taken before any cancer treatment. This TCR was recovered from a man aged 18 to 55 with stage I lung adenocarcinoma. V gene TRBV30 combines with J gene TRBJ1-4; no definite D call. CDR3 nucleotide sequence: TGTGCCTGGAGTGCCTTGGGCTTAGGGAGTGAAAAACTGTTTTTT. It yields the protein CAWSALGLGSEKLFF.